A selection of T cell receptor beta chains follows, all from one sample in a study of blood T cell repertoires in COVID-19. Sequenced by immunoSEQ multiplex PCR; TCRdb stores in-frame clones only, minus some. The data contain 110,000 to 150,000 clones, more than 80% of them singletons. The specimen sequenced was PBMCs or T cells enriched from blood (not recorded which). The receptors were gathered from a woman in her late teens or twenties who had been exposed to COVID-19. Both conserved end residues are part of each CDR3. A D gene is named only where the DNA matches it firmly. The listing skips clone size in some rows; elsewhere it reads once, few, many or a size class.

V	J	size	D	DNA	CDR3
TRBV5-4	TRBJ1-2	.	TRBD1	TGTGCCAGCAGCCCACCGGGGACAGCTAATCAGGCTGGCTACACCTTC	CASSPPGTANQAGYTF
TRBV6-5	TRBJ1-6	.	.	TGTGCCAGCAGACAGACAGGACTTCATTCACCCCTCCACTTT	CASRQTGLHSPLHF
TRBV19	TRBJ1-2	.	.	TGTGCCAGTGATCCCGGGGGTTTGACGAGTGGCTACACCTTC	CASDPGGLTSGYTF
TRBV9	TRBJ1-2	.	TRBD1	TGTGCCAGCAGCGCCGAGACAGGGCTGGTCTATGGCTACACCTTC	CASSAETGLVYGYTF
TRBV7-3	TRBJ2-2	few	TRBD1	TGTGCCAGCAGTCTTGGACAGGCCACCGGGGAGCTGTTTTTT	CASSLGQATGELFF
TRBV7-7	TRBJ2-3	.	TRBD2	TGTGCCAGCAGCCTGACTAGCGGGAAAGGTGATACGCAGTATTTT	CASSLTSGKGDTQYF
TRBV5-1	TRBJ2-7	.	TRBD1	TGCGCCAGCAGCTACAAAACCGGGACAGGGGTTAACGAGCAGTACTTC	CASSYKTGTGVNEQYF
TRBV27	TRBJ2-7	.	TRBD2	TGTGCCAGCAGTGGAAGGACTAGCGGGACCTACGAGCAGTACTTC	CASSGRTSGTYEQYF
TRBV30	TRBJ1-1	.	TRBD1	TGTGCCTGGAGCCCGGGACAGACCCTTAACACTGAAGCTTTCTTT	CAWSPGQTLNTEAFF
TRBV4-1	TRBJ2-1	.	TRBD2	TGCGCCAGCAGCCAAGCGAACACCTGGGGACTAGCGGGGGTATCCTACAATGAGCAGTTCTTC	CASSQANTWGLAGVSYNEQFF
TRBV3-1/TRBV3-2	TRBJ1-5	.	.	TGTGCCAGCAGCCCCTCGACACTTAGCAATCAGCCCCAGCATTTT	CASSPSTLSNQPQHF
TRBV11-2	TRBJ2-5	once	TRBD2	TGTGCCAGCAGATTCTGGGGGGGGTCGGAGACCCAGTACTTC	CASRFWGGSETQYF
TRBV30	TRBJ1-3	.	.	TGTGCCTGGAGTGTAGAAGTCTTGGCCGTGAGAAACACCATATATTTT	CAWSVEVLAVRNTIYF
TRBV7-6	TRBJ1-2	few	TRBD1	TGTGCCAGCAGCACGACAGGGGGCGCCCTCTATGGCTACACCTTC	CASSTTGGALYGYTF
TRBV3-1/TRBV3-2	TRBJ2-2	once	.	TGTGCCAGCAGCCAACACAGGGTCGATGGCGGGGAGCTGTTTTTT	CASSQHRVDGGELFF
TRBV19	TRBJ1-6	.	TRBD1	TGTGCCAGTGCAGACAGGGATAATTCACCCCTCCACTTT	CASADRDNSPLHF
TRBV28	TRBJ1-1	.	.	TGTGCCAGCAGTTTTGGAGCCGAAAACACTGAAGCTTTCTTT	CASSFGAENTEAFF
TRBV19	TRBJ2-1	.	.	TGTGCCAGTAGTACTGGCAGGGGATACAATGAGCAGTTCTTC	CASSTGRGYNEQFF
TRBV4-1	TRBJ1-1	.	.	TGCGCCAGCAGCCAATCTTGGACAGAGCACAGGACTGAAGCTTTCTTT	CASSQSWTEHRTEAFF
TRBV6-2/TRBV6-3	TRBJ2-5	.	.	TGTGCCAGCAGTAGCGACGTGGAGTTGGAGACCCAGTACTTC	CASSSDVELETQYF
TRBV10-3	TRBJ1-1	.	.	TGTGCCATCAGTGAATCAAGGGAGGCTACTGAAGCTTTCTTT	CAISESREATEAFF
TRBV3-1/TRBV3-2	TRBJ1-1	.	TRBD1	TGTGCCAGCAGCCAAGGGGGGACAGGGGGCGATTACGCTGAAGCTTTCTTT	CASSQGGTGGDYAEAFF
TRBV11-2	TRBJ2-5	.	.	TGTGCCAGCAGCGAAGTCCCTCAGGGCTTGGGGACCCAGTACTTC	CASSEVPQGLGTQYF
TRBV3-1/TRBV3-2	TRBJ2-1	.	TRBD2	TGTGCCAGCAGCCAAGATTGGACTAGCGTGGAGCAGTTCTTC	CASSQDWTSVEQFF
TRBV6-1	TRBJ2-3	.	.	TGTGCCAGCAGTGACCACAGCGGGGATACGCAGTATTTT	CASSDHSGDTQYF
TRBV3-1/TRBV3-2	TRBJ1-6	.	.	TGTGCCAGCAGCCAAGGATCCGGGGACTGGTATAATTCACCCCTCCACTTT	CASSQGSGDWYNSPLHF
TRBV2	TRBJ1-5	.	.	TGTGCCAGCAGTGAAGTTGACAACCTCTATAGCAATCAGCCCCAGCATTTT	CASSEVDNLYSNQPQHF
TRBV15	TRBJ2-2	.	TRBD1	TGTGCCACCAGCAGGCCAGGGGGCGCGAACACCGGGGAGCTGTTTTTT	CATSRPGGANTGELFF
TRBV19	TRBJ1-1	.	TRBD1	TGTGCCAGTAGCTTAGACAGGGACACTGAAGCTTTCTTT	CASSLDRDTEAFF
TRBV4-1	TRBJ2-5	once	TRBD2	TGCGCCAGCAGCCAAACGGGACTAGCAGAGACCCAGTACTTC	CASSQTGLAETQYF
TRBV28	TRBJ1-2	few	.	TGTGCCAGCAGTTTACCGGGTGGCGCCTATGGCTACACCTTC	CASSLPGGAYGYTF
TRBV4-3	TRBJ2-1	.	TRBD2	TGCGCCAGCAGCCAAGCAGCGGGGAGTTTTTCCTACAATGAGCAGTTCTTC	CASSQAAGSFSYNEQFF
TRBV29-1	TRBJ2-7	.	.	TGCAGCGTTGAGTCTGGCGGGGCCTACGAGCAGTACTTC	CSVESGGAYEQYF
TRBV7-9	TRBJ1-6	once	TRBD1	TGTGCCAGCACCCAAGGACAGGTGAGGGGATCACCCCTCCACTTT	CASTQGQVRGSPLHF
TRBV19	TRBJ2-4	.	TRBD2	TGTGCCAGCTCTAGCGGGAGGGACGAAAACATTCAGTACTTC	CASSSGRDENIQYF
TRBV9	TRBJ1-1	.	.	TGTGCCAGCAGCGTAGTTTTCGGGAACACTGAAGCTTTCTTT	CASSVVFGNTEAFF
TRBV29-1	TRBJ2-3	.	TRBD2	TGCAGCGTTGGTGGGGCTAGCGGAGGTGGCACAGATACGCAGTATTTT	CSVGGASGGGTDTQYF
TRBV27	TRBJ1-4	.	.	TGTGCCAGCAGTTTATCCGGTGAAAAACTGTTTTTT	CASSLSGEKLFF
TRBV7-9	TRBJ1-2	.	TRBD1	TGTGCCAGCAGCCCTCGGGACAGGGGGCAGCATAACTATGGCTACACCTTC	CASSPRDRGQHNYGYTF
TRBV19	TRBJ1-1	.	.	TGTGCCAGTAGTATAACCGGGACATACTTGGGCACTGAAGCTTTCTTT	CASSITGTYLGTEAFF
TRBV30	TRBJ2-1	.	.	TGTGCCTGGAGCACAGGGTCCCCCTACAATGAGCAGTTCTTC	CAWSTGSPYNEQFF
TRBV7-8	TRBJ1-2	.	.	TGTGCCAGCAGCTTAGTTACCAGCGGCTATGGCTACACCTTC	CASSLVTSGYGYTF
TRBV7-9	TRBJ1-2	.	.	TGTGCCAGCAGCTTCCCCTACACGACAGGAACTAACTATGGCTACACCTTC	CASSFPYTTGTNYGYTF
TRBV2	TRBJ1-2	.	.	TGTGCCAGCAGTGAACAGGGGCAGAACTATGGCTACACCTTC	CASSEQGQNYGYTF
TRBV7-9	TRBJ2-1	.	.	TGTGCCAGCAGCCCAGTTGGGAGTTATGTCAATGAGCAGTTCTTC	CASSPVGSYVNEQFF
TRBV5-1	TRBJ2-3	.	TRBD2	TGCGCCAGCAGCCGGCCGTTGGCGGGAGGAACAGATACGCAGTATTTT	CASSRPLAGGTDTQYF
TRBV7-7	TRBJ2-2	.	TRBD1	TGTGCCAGCAGCCCGGGACAGAGCAACACCGGGGAGCTGTTTTTT	CASSPGQSNTGELFF
TRBV7-9	TRBJ2-7	.	.	TGTGCCAGCAGCTCATCCGGCTACGAGCAGTACTTC	CASSSSGYEQYF
TRBV7-9	TRBJ1-1	few	TRBD1	TGTGCCAGCAGCTTAGCTAGAGCCGGGACAGGGTCCCGCACTGAAGCTTTCTTT	CASSLARAGTGSRTEAFF
TRBV18	TRBJ1-2	.	TRBD1	TGTGCCAGCTCACCAGACAGGGGAAGCGATGGCTACACCTTC	CASSPDRGSDGYTF
TRBV5-4	TRBJ1-1	few	TRBD1	TGTGCCAGCAGCTTGGCGAGGGGGCCTGAAGCTTTCTTT	CASSLARGPEAFF
TRBV24-1	TRBJ2-6	.	TRBD2	TGTGCCACCAGTGACCCCGGGACTAGCGATAACTCTGGGGCCAACGTCCTGACTTTC	CATSDPGTSDNSGANVLTF